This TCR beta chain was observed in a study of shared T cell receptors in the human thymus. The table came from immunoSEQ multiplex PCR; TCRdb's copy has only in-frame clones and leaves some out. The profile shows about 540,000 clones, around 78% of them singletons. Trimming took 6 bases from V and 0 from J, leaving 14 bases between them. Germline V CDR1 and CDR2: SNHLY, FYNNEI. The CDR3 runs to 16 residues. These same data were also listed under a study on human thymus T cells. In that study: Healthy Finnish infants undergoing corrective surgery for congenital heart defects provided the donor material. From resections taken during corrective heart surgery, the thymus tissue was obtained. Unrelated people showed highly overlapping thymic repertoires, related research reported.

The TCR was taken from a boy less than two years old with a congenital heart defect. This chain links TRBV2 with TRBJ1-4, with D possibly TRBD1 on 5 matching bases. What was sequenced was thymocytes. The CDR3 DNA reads TGTGCCAGCAGGCCCCCGACAGACGCAACTAATGAAAAACTGTTTTTT. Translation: CASRPPTDATNEKLFF.